Listed below are T cell receptor beta chains from one sample, sequenced in a study of cytomegalovirus exposure and HLA in healthy donors. Sequenced by immunoSEQ multiplex PCR; TCRdb stores in-frame clones only, minus some. This sample carries approximately 200,000 clones, 70% to 90% of them seen once, and the ten largest clones take about 2.9%. Sequencing was carried out using PBMCs. The receptors were sampled from a woman aged 18-29 years in good health and CMV-seronegative. CDR3s include the opening cysteine and the closing phenylalanine or tryptophan.

TRBV19,CASSPSDRAYEQYF
TRBV4-3,CASSQVDRGGGYTF
TRBV10-3,CAIRPGLAAYNEQFF
TRBV2,CASVKREGFTDTQYF
TRBV10-3,CAISEAGFNQPQHF
TRBV9,CASSVGGLGKNEQFF
TRBV27,CASSPFNDRSEAFF
TRBV5-1,CASRLDNYSGNTIYF
TRBV2,CASINPVDRGRTEQFF
TRBV10-3,CAISGLTGVNTEAFF
TRBV9,CASSFGGSSYNEQFF
TRBV27,CASSFLGGEETQYF
TRBV28,CASRSTGQGTDTQYF
TRBV6-1,CASSESLADRQYGYTF
TRBV7-9,CASSLEATGQYEQYF
TRBV18,CASSPPESIGYEQYF
TRBV7-9,CASSFDTGELFF
TRBV6-6,CASLRQTPYEQYF
TRBV2,CASRGLTYEQYF
TRBV27,CASRRLAFGSQPTSHEQYF
TRBV4-1,CASSSPAGGQETQYF
TRBV28,CASAGTDYEQYF
TRBV6-1,CASSGTPDTQYF
TRBV2,CASSAASGLYEQYF
TRBV5-4,CASSRRPMGRESYTQYF
TRBV7-9,CASSLSEETQYF
TRBV4-3,CASSPDRGLLSHEQYF
TRBV28,CASGKGTNYEQYF
TRBV28,CASSLTGRDGKLFF
TRBV27,CASSGRGRAGDLYPYEQYF
TRBV7-6,CASSGRGRKGNSYNEQFF
TRBV6-5,CASSYSRGTETQYF
TRBV7-2,CASRLPPGGARRDEQFF
TRBV11-2,CASSFRQGSTDTQYF
TRBV9,CASSVGGNSYEQYF
TRBV6-1,CASSEGQYKETQYF
TRBV4-3,CASSQGLAGVYNEQFF
TRBV6-1,CASSEVGTSGRAAPDTQYF
TRBV10-3,CAISPGDGADTQYF
TRBV14,CASNLKGGLIPAETQYF
TRBV7-9,CASSLGREGGYTF
TRBV6-1,CASSGRTGANELSSGNTIYF
TRBV27,CASSLRDGTGELFF
TRBV28,CASSFFEGGPAEQFF
TRBV2,CASIRVRTEAFF
TRBV2,CASSEALWAGPNEKLFF
TRBV2,CASSENSQHYNSPLHF
TRBV6-6,CASSPSALNTGELFF
TRBV29-1,CSVRGTGMEQPQHF
TRBV5-1,CASSFGGSVRETQYF